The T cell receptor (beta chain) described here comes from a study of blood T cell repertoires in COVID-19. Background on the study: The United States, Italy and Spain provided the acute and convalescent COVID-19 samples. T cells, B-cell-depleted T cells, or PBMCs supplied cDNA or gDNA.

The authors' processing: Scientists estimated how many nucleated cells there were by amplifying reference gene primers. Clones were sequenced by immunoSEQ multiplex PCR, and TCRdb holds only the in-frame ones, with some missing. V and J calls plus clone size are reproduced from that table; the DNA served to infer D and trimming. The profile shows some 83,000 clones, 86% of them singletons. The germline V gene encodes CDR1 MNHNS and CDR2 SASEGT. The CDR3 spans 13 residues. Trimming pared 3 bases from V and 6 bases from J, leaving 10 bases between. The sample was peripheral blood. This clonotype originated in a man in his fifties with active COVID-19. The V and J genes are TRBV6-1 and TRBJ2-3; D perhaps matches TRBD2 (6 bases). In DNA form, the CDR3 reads TGTGCCAGCAGTGATATGCGGGGCGATACGCAGTATTTT. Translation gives CASSDMRGDTQYF.